This entry is about one T cell receptor (beta chain). The antigen is undetermined. Compared with germline, one end of the junction differs, possibly owing to a read error. The CDR3 length is 17 residues. Germline CDR1 is SGDLS and CDR2 is YYNGEE. Data came from immunoSEQ multiplex PCR; TCRdb stores just in-frame clones and leaves some out. The sample yields approximately 23,000 clones, roughly 88% seen once. This entry comes from a study of OX40 agonist ivuxolimab in advanced cancers. Study-wide context: All patients had ivuxolimab intravenously every 2 weeks at 0.01 to 10 mg/kg. A male proportion of about 86% was recorded, with mean age around 64 years and range roughly 23 to 79. Study outcomes and limitations: Low normalized T-cell clonal expansion also characterized some of the nonresponders.

The TCR sequence derives from an adult with an advanced solid tumor such as melanoma, head and neck, liver or kidney cancer. The sequences come from CD4+ or CD8+ T cells sorted from blood, collected in a trial of the OX40 agonist ivuxolimab. The chain is built from TRBV9 and TRBJ1-2, with TRBD1 matching 9 bases. CDR3 protein: CARSAPGQGPLFRGYTF. The CDR3 DNA is TGTGCCAGAAGCGCCCCGGGACAGGGCCCCCTCTTTAGGGGCTACACCTTC.